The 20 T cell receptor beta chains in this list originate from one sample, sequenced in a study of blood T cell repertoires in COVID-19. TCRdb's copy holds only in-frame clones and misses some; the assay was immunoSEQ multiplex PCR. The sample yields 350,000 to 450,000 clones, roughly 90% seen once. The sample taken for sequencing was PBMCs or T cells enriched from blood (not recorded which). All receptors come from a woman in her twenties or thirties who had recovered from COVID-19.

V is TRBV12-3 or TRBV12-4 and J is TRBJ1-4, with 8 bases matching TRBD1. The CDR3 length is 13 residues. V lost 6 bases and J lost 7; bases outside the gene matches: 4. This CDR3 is CASRLTGGEKLFF. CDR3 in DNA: TGTGCCAGCAGGTTAACAGGGGGTGAAAAACTGTTTTTT.

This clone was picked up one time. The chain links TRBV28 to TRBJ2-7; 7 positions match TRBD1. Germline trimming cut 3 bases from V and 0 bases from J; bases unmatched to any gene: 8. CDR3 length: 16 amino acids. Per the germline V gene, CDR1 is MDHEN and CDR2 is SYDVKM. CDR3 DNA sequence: TGTGCCAGCAGTTTGGGAAGGGGGCGGACCTCCTACGAGCAGTACTTC. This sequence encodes CASSLGRGRTSYEQYF.

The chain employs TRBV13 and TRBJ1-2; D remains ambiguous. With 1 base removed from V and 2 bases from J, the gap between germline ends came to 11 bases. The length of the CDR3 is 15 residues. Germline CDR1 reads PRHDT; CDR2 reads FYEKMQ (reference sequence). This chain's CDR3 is CASSLEPVLNYGYTF. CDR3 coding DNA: TGTGCCAGCAGCTTAGAACCAGTCCTCAACTATGGCTACACCTTC.

CDR3 in DNA: TGTGCCAGCAGCTCACAGGGGGCTTTCTATGGCTACACCTTC. Translated, it gives CASSSQGAFYGYTF. This chain links TRBV7-2 with TRBJ1-2, with TRBD1 matching 9 bases. J was trimmed by 4 bases and V by 4 bases; bases with no gene match: 4. Per germline, CDR1 SGHTA and CDR2 FQGNSA. CDR3 length equals 14 residues. Combining the CDR3 with reference TRBV7-2 and TRBJ1-2 gives the whole variable domain GAGVSQSPSNKVTEKGKDVELRCDPISGHTALYWYRQSLGQGLEFLIYFQGNSAPDKSGLPSDRFSAERTGGSVSTLTIQRTQQEDSAVYLCASSSQGAFYGYTFGSGTRLTVV.

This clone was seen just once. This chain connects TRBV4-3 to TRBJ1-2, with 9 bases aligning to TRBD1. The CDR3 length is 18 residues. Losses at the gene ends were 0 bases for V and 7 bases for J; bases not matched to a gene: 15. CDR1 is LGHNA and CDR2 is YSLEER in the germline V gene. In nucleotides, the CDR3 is TGCGCCAGCAGCCAAGAGGGGGGTGGGGACAGGGTAATTTTTGGCTACACCTTC. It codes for CASSQEGGGDRVIFGYTF.

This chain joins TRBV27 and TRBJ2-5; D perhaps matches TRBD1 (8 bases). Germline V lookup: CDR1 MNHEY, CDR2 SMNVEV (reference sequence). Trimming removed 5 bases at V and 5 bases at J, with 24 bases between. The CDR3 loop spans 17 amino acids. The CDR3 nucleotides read TGTGCCAGCAGTGTCTCCCGGACAGGGAGGGTTGTCGAGACCCAGTACTTC. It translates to CASSVSRTGRVVETQYF.

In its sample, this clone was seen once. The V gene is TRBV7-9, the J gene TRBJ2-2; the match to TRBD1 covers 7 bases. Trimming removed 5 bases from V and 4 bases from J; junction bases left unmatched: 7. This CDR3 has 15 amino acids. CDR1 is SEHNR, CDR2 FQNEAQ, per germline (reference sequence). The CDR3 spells CASSGTGQSTGELFF. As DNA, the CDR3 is TGTGCCAGCAGCGGAACGGGACAGAGCACCGGGGAGCTGTTTTTT.

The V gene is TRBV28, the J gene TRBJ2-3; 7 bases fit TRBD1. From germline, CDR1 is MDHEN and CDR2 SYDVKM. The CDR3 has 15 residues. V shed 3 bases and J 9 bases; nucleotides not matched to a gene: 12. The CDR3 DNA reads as TGTGCCAGCAGTTTGATCCGGGACCCCAGGGGGACGCAGTATTTT. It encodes CASSLIRDPRGTQYF.

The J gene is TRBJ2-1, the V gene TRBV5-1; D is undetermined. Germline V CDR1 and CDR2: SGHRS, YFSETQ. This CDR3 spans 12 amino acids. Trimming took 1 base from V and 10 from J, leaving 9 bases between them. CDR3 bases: TGCGCCAGCAGCTTGAGCGTGGAGGAGCAGTTCTTC. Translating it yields CASSLSVEEQFF.

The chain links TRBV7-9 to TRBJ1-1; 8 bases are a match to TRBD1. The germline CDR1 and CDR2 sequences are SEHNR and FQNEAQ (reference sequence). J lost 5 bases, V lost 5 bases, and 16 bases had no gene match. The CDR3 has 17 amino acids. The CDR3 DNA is TGTGCCAGCAGCACCAGACAGGGGAGTGGTTCGGGGACTGAAGCTTTCTTT. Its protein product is CASSTRQGSGSGTEAFF. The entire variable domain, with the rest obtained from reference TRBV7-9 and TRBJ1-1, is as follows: DTGVSQNPRHKITKRGQNVTFRCDPISEHNRLYWYRQTLGQGPEFLTYFQNEAQLEKSRLLSDRFSAERPKGSFSTLEIQRTEQGDSAMYLCASSTRQGSGSGTEAFFGQGTRLTVV.

This chain's CDR3 is CASSQGPGWQETQYF. Here the CDR3 DNA reads TGTGCCAGCAGCCAAGGACCGGGGTGGCAAGAGACCCAGTACTTC. This chain uses TRBV14 with TRBJ2-5, with D perhaps matching TRBD2 (5 bases). Germline V CDR1 and CDR2: SGHDN, FVKESK. V was clipped by 1 base and J by 2 bases, with 11 bases between them. CDR3 length equals 15 residues. The variable domain in full, with the rest retrieved from reference TRBV14 and TRBJ2-5, is EAGVTQFPSHSVIEKGQTVTLRCDPISGHDNLYWYRRVMGKEIKFLLHFVKESKQDESGMPNNRFLAERTGGTYSTLKVQPAELEDSGVYFCASSQGPGWQETQYFGPGTRLLVL.

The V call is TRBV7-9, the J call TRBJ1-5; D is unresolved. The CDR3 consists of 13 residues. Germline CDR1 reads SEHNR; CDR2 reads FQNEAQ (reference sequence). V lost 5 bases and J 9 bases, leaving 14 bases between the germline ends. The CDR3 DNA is TGTGCCAGCAGCCCCTCAGGTGAGGGGCCCCAGCATTTT. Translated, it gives CASSPSGEGPQHF.

This CDR3 is CASSPGGAAVHEQYF. CDR3 sequence (DNA): TGCGCCAGCAGCCCGGGAGGGGCCGCTGTGCACGAGCAGTACTTC. This chain connects TRBV4-1 to TRBJ2-7; 8 nucleotides align to TRBD2. There are 15 residues in the CDR3. J lost 5 bases, V lost 4 bases, and 10 bases had no gene match. Germline values: CDR1 MGHRA, CDR2 YSYEKL.

CDR3 sequence: CAISDGQVDQPQHF. The CDR3 coding sequence is TGTGCCATCAGTGACGGCCAGGTGGATCAGCCCCAGCATTTT. The chain has TRBV10-3 and TRBJ1-5; no definite D call. The CDR3 has 14 amino acids. V lost 3 bases to trimming and J lost 5 bases, with 11 bases between them. CDR1 is ENHRY and CDR2 is SYGVKD in the germline V gene.

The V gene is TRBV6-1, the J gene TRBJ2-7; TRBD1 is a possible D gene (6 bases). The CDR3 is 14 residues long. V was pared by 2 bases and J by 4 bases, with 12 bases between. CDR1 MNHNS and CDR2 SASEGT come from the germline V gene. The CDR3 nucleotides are TGTGCCAGCAGTGAATGGACAGCTAGATACGAGCAGTACTTC. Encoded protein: CASSEWTARYEQYF.

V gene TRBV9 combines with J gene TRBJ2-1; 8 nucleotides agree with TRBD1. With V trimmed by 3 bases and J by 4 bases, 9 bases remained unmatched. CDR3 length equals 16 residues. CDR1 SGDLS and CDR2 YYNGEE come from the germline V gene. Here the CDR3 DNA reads TGTGCCAGCAGCGACCCTGTGACAGGGGAATACAATGAGCAGTTCTTC. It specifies CASSDPVTGEYNEQFF.

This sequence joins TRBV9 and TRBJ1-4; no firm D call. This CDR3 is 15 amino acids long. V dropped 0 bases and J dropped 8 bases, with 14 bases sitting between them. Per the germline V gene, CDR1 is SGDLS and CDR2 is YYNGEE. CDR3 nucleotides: TGTGCCAGCAGCGTAGGTTCAGGATATCGGGAAAAACTGTTTTTT. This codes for CASSVGSGYREKLFF.

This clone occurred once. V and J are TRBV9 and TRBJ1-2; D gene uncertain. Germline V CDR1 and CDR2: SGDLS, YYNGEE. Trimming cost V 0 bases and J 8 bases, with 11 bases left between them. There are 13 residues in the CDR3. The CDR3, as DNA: TGTGCCAGCAGCGTAGAACCAGAGAGGGGCTACACCTTC. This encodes CASSVEPERGYTF.

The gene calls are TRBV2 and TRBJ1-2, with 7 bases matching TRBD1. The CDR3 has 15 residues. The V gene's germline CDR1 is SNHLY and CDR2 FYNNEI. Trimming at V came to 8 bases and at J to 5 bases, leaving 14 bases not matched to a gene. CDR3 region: CASPLLGQPYYGYTF. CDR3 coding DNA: TGTGCCAGCCCCCTCTTGGGACAGCCCTATTATGGCTACACCTTC.

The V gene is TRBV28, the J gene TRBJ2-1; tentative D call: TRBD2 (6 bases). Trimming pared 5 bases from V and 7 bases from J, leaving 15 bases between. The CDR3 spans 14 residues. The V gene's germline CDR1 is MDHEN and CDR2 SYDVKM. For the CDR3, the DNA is TGTGCCAGCAGTCGACCCGCGGCGGGGAATGAGCAGTTCTTC. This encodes CASSRPAAGNEQFF.